This TCR beta chain was documented in a study of spatial heterogeneity in lung cancer. About the study: The study consistently detected more beta-chain than alpha-chain sequences. Study-level findings and limits: Coverage of tumor T cells was estimated at approximately 7% for alpha chains and under 15% for beta chains. Expanded alpha and beta TCR counts within tumors tracked tumor mutation counts.

TCRdb independently ran MiXCR on the 5' RACE reads; one entry per CDR3 protein. This table has 1,500 or so distinct CDR3 sequences, 7.5% to 9% appearing once. The time point was: sample taken at primary tumor resection. Patients with untreated early-stage non-small cell lung cancer, numbering 72, were the donors. Sequencing of whole RNA from tumor, nontumor lung or frozen PBMC involved no sorting. The CDR3 spans 15 residues. V gave up 5 bases and J gave up 5 bases; unmatched junction bases: 9. CDR1 is SGHTA, CDR2 FQGTGA, per germline. Worth noting for this clonotype: Its antigen remains unidentified.

The chain recombines TRBV7-3 with TRBJ2-5; 9 bases line up with TRBD1. The receptor's source is a male donor with early-stage non-small cell lung cancer. The source material was lung tumor tissue, sampled at surgery. CDR3 region: CASSPQGQGKETQYF. In nucleotides, the CDR3 is TGTGCCAGCAGCCCCCAAGGACAGGGGAAGGAGACCCAGTACTTC.